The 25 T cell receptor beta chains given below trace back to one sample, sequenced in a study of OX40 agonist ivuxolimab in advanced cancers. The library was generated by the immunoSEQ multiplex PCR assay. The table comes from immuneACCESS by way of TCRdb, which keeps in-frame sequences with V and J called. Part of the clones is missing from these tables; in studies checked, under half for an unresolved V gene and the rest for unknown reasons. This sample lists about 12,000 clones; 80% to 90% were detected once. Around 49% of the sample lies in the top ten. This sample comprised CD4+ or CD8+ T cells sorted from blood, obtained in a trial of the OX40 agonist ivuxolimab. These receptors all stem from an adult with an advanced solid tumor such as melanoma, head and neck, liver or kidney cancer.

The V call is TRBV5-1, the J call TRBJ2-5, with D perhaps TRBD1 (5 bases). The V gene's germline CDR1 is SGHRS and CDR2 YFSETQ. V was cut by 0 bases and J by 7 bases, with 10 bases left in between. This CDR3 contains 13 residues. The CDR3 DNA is TGCGCCAGCAGCTTGGAAGGGGCCGGGACCCAGTACTTC. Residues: CASSLEGAGTQYF.

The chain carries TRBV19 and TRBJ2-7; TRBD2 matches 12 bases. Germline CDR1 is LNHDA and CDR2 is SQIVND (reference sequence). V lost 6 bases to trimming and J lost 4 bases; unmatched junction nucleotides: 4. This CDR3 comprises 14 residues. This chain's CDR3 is CASSPGLAGYEQYF. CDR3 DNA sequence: TGTGCCAGTAGCCCTGGACTAGCGGGGTACGAGCAGTACTTC.

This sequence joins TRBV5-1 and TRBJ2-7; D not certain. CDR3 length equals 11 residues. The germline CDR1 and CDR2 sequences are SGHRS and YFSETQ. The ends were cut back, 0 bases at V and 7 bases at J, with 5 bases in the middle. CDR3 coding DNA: TGCGCCAGCAGCTTGGCAGAAGAGCAGTACTTC. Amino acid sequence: CASSLAEEQYF.

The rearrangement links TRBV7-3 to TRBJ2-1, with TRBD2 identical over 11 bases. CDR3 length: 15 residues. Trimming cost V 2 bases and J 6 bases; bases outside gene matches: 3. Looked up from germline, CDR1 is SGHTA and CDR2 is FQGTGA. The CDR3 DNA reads TGTGCCAGCAGCTTATCCGGGACTAGCGGCAATGAGCAGTTCTTC. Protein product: CASSLSGTSGNEQFF.

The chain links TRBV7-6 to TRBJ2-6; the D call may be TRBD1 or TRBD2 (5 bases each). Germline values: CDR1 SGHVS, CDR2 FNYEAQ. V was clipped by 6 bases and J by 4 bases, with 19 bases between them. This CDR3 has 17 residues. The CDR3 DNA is TGTGCCAGCAGTCCACGGCCCGGGGCCACCGGGGCCAACGTCCTGACTTTC. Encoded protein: CASSPRPGATGANVLTF.

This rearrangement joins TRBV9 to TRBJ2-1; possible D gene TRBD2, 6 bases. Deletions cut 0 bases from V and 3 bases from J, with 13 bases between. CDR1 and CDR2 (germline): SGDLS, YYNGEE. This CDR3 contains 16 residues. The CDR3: CASSVGASVVYNEQFF. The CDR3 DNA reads TGTGCCAGCAGCGTAGGGGCTAGCGTGGTCTACAATGAGCAGTTCTTC.

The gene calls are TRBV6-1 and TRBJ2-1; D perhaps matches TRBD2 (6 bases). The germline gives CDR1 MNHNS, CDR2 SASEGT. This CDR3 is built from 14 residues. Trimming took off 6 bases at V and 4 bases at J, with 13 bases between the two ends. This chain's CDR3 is CASRKGEDYNEQFF. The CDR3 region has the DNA TGTGCCAGCAGGAAAGGGGAGGATTACAATGAGCAGTTCTTC.

CDR3 region: CASSLRGLGLYEQYF. DNA for the CDR3: TGTGCCAGCAGTTTAAGGGGACTAGGGCTGTACGAGCAGTACTTC. The V gene is TRBV27, the J gene TRBJ2-7; 8 bases are a match to TRBD2. Trimming at V came to 2 bases and at J to 4 bases, leaving 7 bases not matched to a gene. Per the germline V gene, CDR1 is MNHEY and CDR2 is SMNVEV (reference sequence). This CDR3 is 15 amino acids long.

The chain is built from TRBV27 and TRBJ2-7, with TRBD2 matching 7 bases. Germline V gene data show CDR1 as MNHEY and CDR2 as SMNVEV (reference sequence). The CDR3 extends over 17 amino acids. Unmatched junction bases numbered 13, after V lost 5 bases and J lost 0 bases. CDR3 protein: CASSPTPLAESSYEQYF. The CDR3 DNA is TGTGCCAGCAGTCCCACTCCCCTAGCGGAGAGCTCCTACGAGCAGTACTTC.

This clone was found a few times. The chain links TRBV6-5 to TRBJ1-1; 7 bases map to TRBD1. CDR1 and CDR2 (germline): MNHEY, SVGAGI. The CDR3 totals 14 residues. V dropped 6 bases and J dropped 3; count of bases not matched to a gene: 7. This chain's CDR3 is CASSHRGVHTEAFF. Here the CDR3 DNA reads TGTGCCAGCAGCCACAGGGGAGTGCACACTGAAGCTTTCTTT.

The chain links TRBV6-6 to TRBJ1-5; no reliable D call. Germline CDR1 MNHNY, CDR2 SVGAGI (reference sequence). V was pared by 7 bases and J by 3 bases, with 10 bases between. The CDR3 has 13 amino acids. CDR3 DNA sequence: TGTGCCAGCACAACAGAAGCCAATCAGCCCCAGCATTTT. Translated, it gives CASTTEANQPQHF.

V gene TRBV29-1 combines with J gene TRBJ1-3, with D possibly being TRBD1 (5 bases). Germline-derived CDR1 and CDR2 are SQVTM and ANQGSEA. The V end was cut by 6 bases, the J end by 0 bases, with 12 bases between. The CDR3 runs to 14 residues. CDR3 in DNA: TGCAGCGTACAAGCTACAGGCTCTGGAAACACCATATATTTT. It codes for CSVQATGSGNTIYF.

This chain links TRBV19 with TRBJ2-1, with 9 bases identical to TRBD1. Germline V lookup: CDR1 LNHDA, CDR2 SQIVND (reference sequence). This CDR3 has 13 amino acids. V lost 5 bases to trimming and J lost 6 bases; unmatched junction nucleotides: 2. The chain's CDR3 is CASSYRGPNEQFF. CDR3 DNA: TGTGCCAGTAGTTACAGGGGGCCCAATGAGCAGTTCTTC.

The CDR3 sequence: CASFRLYEQYF. The CDR3 nucleotides read TGTGCCAGCTTCAGACTCTACGAGCAGTACTTC. This rearrangement joins TRBV2 to TRBJ2-7; D is unclear. Trimming removed 8 bases from V and 3 bases from J, with 8 bases in between. The CDR3 loop spans 11 amino acids. Per the germline V gene, CDR1 is SNHLY and CDR2 is FYNNEI.

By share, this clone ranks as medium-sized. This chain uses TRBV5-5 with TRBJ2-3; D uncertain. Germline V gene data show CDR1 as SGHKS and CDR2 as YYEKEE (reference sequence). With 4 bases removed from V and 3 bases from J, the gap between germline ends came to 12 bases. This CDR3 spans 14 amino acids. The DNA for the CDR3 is TGTGCCAGCAGCAATCAAGACGGGACAGATACGCAGTATTTT. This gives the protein CASSNQDGTDTQYF.

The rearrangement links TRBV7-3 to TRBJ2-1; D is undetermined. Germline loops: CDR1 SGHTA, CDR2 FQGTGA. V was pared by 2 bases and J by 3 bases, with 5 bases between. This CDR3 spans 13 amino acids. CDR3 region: CASSLFNYNEQFF. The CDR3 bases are TGTGCCAGCAGCTTATTCAACTACAATGAGCAGTTCTTC.

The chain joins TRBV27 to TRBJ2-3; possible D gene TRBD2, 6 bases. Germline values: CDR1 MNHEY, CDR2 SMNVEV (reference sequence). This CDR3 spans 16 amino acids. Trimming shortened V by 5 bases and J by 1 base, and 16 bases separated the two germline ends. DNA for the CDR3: TGTGCCAGCAGTCCCCTCGAAGCGGGCGGCACAGATACGCAGTATTTT. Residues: CASSPLEAGGTDTQYF.

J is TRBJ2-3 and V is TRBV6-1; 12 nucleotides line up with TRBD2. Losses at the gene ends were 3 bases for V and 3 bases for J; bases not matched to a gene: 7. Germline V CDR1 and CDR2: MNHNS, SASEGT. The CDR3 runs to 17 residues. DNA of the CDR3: TGTGCCAGCAGTGAGACTAGCGGGGGAGTTAGTACAGATACGCAGTATTTT. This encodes CASSETSGGVSTDTQYF.

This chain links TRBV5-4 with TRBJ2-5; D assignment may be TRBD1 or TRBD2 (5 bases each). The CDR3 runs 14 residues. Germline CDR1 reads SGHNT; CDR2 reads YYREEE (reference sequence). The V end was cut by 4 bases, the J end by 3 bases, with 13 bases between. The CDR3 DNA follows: TGTGCCAGCAGCCCGGGACGAGGGGAAGAGACCCAGTACTTC. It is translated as CASSPGRGEETQYF. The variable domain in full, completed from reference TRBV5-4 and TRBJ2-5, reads ETGVTQSPTHLIKTRGQQVTLRCSSQSGHNTVSWYQQALGQGPQFIFQYYREEENGRGNFPPRFSGLQFPNYSSELNVNALELDDSALYLCASSPGRGEETQYFGPGTRLLVL.

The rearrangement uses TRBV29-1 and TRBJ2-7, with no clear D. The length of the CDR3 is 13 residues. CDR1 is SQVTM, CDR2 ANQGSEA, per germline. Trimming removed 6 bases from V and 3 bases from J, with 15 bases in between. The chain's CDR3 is CSVNTRTDYEQYF. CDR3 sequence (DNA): TGCAGCGTGAACACCCGGACGGACTACGAGCAGTACTTC.

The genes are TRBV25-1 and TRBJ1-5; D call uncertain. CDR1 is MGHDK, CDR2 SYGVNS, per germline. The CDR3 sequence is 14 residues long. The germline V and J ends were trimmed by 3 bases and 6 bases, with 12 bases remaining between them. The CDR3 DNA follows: TGTGCCAGCAGTGACAGTGGCTGGGCTCAGCCCCAGCATTTT. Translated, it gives CASSDSGWAQPQHF.

The CDR3 bases are TGTGCCACCAGCAAGTCACTAGTTACAAACATTCAGTACTTC. Translated, it gives CATSKSLVTNIQYF. The chain carries TRBV15 and TRBJ2-4; tentative D call: TRBD2 (5 bases). CDR1 LNHNV and CDR2 YYDKDF come from the germline V gene (reference sequence). The CDR3 runs to 14 residues. V was trimmed by 4 bases and J by 6 bases, leaving 13 bases between them.

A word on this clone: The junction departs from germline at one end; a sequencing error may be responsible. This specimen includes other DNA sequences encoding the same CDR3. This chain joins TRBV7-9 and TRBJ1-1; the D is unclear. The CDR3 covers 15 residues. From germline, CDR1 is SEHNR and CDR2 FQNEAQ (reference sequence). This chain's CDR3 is CASSQDVGLNTEAFF. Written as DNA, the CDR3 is TGTGCCAGCAGCCAAGATGTCGGCCTGAACACCGAAGCTTTCTTT.

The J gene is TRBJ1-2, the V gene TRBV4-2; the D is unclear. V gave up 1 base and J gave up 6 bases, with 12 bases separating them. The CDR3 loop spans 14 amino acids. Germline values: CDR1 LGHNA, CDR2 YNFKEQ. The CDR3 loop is CASSQAGLLNGYTF. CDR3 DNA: TGTGCCAGCAGCCAAGCTGGACTGCTTAATGGCTACACCTTC.

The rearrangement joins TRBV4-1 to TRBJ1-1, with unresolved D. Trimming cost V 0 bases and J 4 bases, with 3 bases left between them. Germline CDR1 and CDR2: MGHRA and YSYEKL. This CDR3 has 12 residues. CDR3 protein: CASSQEPTEAFF. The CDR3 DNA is TGCGCCAGCAGCCAAGAGCCCACTGAAGCTTTCTTT.